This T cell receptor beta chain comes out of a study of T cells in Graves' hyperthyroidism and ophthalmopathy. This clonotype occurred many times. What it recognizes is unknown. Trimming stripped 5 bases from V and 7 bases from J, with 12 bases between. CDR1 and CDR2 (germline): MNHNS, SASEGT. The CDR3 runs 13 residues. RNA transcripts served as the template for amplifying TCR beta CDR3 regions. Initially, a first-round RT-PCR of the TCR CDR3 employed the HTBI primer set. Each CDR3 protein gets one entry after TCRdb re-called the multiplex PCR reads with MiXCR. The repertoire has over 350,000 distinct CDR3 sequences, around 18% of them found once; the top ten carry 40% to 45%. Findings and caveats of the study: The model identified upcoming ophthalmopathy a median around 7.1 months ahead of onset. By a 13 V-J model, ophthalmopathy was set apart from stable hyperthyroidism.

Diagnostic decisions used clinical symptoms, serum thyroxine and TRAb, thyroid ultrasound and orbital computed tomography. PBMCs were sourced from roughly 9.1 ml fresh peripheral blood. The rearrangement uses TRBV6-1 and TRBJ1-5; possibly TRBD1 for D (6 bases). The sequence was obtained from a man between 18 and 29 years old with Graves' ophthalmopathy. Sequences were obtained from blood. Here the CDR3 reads CASSKTGRQPQHF. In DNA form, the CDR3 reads TGTGCCAGCAGTAAAACAGGGAGACAGCCCCAGCATTTT.